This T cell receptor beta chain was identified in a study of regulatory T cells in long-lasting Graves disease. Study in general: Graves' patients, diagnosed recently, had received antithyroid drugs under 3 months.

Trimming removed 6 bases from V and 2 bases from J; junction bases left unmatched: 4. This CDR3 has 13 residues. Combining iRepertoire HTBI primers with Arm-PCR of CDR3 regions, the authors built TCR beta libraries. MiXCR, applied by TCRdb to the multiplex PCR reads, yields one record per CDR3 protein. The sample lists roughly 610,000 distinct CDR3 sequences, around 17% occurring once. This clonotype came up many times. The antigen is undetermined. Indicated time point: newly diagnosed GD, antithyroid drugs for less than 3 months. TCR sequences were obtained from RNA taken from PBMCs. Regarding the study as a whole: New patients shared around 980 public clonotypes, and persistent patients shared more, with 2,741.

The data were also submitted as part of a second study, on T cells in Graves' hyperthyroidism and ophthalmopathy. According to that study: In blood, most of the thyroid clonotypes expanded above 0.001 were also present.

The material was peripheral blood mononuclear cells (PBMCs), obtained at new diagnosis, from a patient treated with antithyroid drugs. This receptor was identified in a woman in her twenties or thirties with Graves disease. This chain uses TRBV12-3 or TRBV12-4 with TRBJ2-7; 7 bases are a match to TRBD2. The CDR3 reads CASSLGLAYEQYF. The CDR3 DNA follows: TGTGCCAGCAGCCTCGGACTAGCCTACGAGCAGTACTTC.